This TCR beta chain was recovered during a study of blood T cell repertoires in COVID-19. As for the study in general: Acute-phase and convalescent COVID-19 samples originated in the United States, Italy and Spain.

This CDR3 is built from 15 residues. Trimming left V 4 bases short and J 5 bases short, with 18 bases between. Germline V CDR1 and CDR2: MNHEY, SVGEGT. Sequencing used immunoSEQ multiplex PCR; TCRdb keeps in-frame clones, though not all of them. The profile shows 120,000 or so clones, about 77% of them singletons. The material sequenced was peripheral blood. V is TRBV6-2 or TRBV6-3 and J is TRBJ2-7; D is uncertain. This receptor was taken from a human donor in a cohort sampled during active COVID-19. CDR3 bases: TGTGCCAGCAGTTCGTCAACCGTGCGGAGTAACGAGCAGTACTTC. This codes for CASSSSTVRSNEQYF.